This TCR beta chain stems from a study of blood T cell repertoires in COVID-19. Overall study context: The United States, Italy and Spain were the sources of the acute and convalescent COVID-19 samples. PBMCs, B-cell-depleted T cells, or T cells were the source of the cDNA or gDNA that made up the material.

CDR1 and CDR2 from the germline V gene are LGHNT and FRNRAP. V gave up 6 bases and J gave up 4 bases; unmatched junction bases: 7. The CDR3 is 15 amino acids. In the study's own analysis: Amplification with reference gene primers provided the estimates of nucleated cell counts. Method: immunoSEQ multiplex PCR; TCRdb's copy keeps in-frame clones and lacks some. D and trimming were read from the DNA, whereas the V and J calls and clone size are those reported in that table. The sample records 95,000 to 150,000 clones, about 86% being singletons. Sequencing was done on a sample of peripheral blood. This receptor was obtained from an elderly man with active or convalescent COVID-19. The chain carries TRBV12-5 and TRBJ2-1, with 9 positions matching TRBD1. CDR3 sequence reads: CASGSLGQGYNEQFF. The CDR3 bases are TGTGCTAGTGGATCCTTGGGACAGGGTTACAATGAGCAGTTCTTC. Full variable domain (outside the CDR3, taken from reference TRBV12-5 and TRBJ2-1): DARVTQTPRHKVTEMGQEVTMRCQPILGHNTVFWYRQTMMQGLELLAYFRNRAPLDDSGMPKDRFSAEMPDATLATLKIQPSEPRDSAVYFCASGSLGQGYNEQFFGPGTRLTVL.